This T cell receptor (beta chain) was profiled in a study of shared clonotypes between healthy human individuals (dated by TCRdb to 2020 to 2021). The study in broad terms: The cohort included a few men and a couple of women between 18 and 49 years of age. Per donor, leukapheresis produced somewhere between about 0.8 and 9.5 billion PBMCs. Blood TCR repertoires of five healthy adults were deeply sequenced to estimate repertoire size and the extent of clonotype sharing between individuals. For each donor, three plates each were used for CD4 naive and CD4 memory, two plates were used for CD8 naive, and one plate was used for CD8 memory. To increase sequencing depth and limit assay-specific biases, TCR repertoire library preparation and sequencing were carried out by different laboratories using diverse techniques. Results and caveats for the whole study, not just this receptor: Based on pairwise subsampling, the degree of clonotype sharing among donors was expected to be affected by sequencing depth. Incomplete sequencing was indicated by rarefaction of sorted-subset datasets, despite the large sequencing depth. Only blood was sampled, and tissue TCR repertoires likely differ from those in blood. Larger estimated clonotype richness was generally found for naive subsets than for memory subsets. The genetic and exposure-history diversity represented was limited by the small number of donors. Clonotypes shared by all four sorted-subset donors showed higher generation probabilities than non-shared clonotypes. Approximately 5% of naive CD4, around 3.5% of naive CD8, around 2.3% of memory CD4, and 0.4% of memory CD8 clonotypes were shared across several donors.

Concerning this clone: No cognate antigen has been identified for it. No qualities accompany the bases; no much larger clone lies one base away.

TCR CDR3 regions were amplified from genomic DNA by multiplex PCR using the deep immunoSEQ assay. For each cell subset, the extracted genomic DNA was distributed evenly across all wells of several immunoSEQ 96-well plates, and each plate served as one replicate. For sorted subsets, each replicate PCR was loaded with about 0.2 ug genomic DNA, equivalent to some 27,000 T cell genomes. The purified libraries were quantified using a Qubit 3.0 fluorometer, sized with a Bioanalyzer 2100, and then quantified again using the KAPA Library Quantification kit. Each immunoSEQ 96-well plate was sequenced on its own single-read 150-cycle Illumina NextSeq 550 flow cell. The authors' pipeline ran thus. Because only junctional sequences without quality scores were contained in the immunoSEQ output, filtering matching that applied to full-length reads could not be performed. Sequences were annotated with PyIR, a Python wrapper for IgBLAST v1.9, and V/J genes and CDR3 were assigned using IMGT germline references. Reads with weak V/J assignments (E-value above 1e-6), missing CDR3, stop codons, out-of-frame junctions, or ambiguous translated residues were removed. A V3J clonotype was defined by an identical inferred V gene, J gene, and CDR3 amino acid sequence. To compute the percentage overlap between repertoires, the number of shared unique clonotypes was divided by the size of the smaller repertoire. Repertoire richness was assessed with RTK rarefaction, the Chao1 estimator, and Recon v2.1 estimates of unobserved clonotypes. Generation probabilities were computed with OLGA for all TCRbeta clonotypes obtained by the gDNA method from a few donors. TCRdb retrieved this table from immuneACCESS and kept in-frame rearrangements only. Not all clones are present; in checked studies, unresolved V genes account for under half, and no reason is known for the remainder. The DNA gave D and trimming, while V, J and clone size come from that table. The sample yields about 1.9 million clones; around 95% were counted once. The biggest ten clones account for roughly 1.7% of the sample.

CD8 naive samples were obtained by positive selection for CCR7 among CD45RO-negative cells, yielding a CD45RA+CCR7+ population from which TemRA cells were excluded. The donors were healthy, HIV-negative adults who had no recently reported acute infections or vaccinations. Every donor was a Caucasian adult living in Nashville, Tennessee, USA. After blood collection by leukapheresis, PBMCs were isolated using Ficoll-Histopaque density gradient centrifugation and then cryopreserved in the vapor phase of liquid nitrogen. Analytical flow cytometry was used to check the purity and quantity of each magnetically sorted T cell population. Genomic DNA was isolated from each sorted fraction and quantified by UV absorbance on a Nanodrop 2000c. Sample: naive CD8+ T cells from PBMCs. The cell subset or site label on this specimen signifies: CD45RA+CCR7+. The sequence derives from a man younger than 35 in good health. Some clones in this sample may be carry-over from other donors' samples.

The bases read TGCGCCAGCAGCCAAGTGGGACAGGGGGCAGGCACTGAAGCTTTCTTT. This gives the protein CASSQVGQGAGTEAFF. The sequence links TRBV4-3 to TRBJ1-1, with TRBD1 identical over 12 junction bases. From a lookup of the germline V gene, CDR1 and CDR2 are LGHNA and YSLEER. Including cysteine and phenylalanine, the CDR3 has 16 amino acids. Kept here is only the CDR3 DNA, which spans 48 bases and is read in frame from base 1. Trimming takes 1 base off V and 4 bases off J; junction bases not matched to a gene: 4.